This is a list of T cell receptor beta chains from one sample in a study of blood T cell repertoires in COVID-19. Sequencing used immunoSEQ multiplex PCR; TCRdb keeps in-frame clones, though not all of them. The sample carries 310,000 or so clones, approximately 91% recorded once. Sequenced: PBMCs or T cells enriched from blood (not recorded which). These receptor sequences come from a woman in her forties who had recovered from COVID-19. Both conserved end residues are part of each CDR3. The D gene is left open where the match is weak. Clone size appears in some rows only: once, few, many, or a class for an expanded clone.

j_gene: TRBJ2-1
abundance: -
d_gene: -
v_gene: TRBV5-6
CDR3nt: TGTGCCAGCAGCTTGGGTGGCAAACACAATGAGCAGTTCTTC
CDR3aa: CASSLGGKHNEQFF

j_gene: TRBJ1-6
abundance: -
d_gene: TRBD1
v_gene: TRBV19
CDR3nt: TGTGCCAGTACCCCGACCGGGACAGGGTTTGATTCACCCCTCCACTTT
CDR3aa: CASTPTGTGFDSPLHF

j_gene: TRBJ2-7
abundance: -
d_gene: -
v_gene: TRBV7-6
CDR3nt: TGTGCCAGCAGCTTACCGAGCTCCTACGAGCAGTACTTC
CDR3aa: CASSLPSSYEQYF

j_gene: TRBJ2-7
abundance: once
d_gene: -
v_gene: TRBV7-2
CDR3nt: TGTGCCAGCAGCCCAGGATACTCCTACGAGCAGTACTTC
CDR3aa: CASSPGYSYEQYF

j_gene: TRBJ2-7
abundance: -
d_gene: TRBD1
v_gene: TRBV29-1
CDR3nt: TGCAGCGTTGATGGGCAGGGGGCAAGTGAGCAGTACTTC
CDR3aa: CSVDGQGASEQYF

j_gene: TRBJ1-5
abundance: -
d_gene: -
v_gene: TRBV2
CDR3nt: TGTGCCAGCAGTGGGACAGAGGGATACCAGCCCCAGCATTTT
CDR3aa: CASSGTEGYQPQHF

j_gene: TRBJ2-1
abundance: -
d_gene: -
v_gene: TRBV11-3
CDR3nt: TGTGCCAGCAGACCCCGACTAGGACTTTCAGATGAGCAGTTCTTC
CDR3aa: CASRPRLGLSDEQFF

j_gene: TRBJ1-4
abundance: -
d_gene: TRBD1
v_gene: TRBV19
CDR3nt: TGTGCCAGTAGCTCACAGGGGGGCCCTCTCGAAAAACTGTTTTTT
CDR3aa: CASSSQGGPLEKLFF

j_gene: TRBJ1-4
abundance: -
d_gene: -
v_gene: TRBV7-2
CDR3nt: TGTGCCAGCAGCTCTAAACGGGTGGAGAAACTGTTTTTT
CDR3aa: CASSSKRVEKLFF

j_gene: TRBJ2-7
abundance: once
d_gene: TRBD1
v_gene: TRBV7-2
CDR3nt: TGTGCCAGCAGCATCCTGCCGTGGGGACAGCCGGGTTACGAGCAGTACTTC
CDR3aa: CASSILPWGQPGYEQYF

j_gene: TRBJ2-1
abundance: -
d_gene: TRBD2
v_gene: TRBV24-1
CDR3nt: TGTGCCACCAGTGAGAGGACTAGCGGGAGAATTGTGGTTGAGCAGTTCTTC
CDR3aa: CATSERTSGRIVVEQFF

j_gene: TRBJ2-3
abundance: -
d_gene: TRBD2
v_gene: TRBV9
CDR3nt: TGTGCCAGCAGCGTAGGCCTAGCGGGAGGCACAGATACGCAGTATTTT
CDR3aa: CASSVGLAGGTDTQYF

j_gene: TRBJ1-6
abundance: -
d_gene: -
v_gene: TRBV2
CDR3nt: TGTGCCAGCAAACTACTGCCCGGGATAGATAATTCACCCCTCCACTTT
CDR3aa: CASKLLPGIDNSPLHF

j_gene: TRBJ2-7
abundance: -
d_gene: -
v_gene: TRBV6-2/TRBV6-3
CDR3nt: TGTGCCAGCAGTTACACTCCTTACGAGCAGTACTTC
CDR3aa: CASSYTPYEQYF

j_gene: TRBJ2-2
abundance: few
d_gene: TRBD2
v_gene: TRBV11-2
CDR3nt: TGTGCCAGCACCCTACTCGCGGGGGACCACACCGGGGAGCTGTTTTTT
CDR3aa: CASTLLAGDHTGELFF

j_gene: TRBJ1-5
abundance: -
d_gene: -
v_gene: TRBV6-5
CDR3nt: TGTGCCAGCAGCGGACAGTTTAATCAGCCCCAGCATTTT
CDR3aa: CASSGQFNQPQHF

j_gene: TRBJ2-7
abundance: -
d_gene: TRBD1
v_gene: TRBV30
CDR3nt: TGTGCCTGGAGTCGGGACAGTGCCTACGAGCAGTACTTC
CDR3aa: CAWSRDSAYEQYF

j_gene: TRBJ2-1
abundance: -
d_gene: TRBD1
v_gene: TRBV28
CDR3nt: TGTGCCAGCAGGTTGGGACAGATGGGTGAGCAGTTCTTC
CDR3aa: CASRLGQMGEQFF

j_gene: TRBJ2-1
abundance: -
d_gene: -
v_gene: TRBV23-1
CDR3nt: TGCGCCAGCAGTCAAGCAGGGGCCCTTTACAGCTCCTACAATGAGCAGTTCTTC
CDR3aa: CASSQAGALYSSYNEQFF

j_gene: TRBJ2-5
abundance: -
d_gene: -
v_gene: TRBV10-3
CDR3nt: TGTGCCATCAGTGAGTTCGAGGCAGGGAAAGAGACCCAGTACTTC
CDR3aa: CAISEFEAGKETQYF